This TCR beta chain was documented in a study of cytomegalovirus exposure and HLA in healthy donors. V was clipped by 4 bases and J by 2 bases; unmatched bases: 1. Germline CDR1 reads SEHNR; CDR2 reads FQNEAQ (reference sequence). The CDR3 runs to 14 residues. Both 60 Vbeta primers and 13 Jbeta primers went into the PCR. This table comes from immunoSEQ multiplex PCR, and its TCRdb copy is limited to in-frame clones, with some not included. The table has tens of thousands of clones, 78% seen once. Regarding this clone: Its antigen is as yet unknown.

General study findings and limits: The later analysis indicated that the majority of CMV-associated TCR beta chains appeared HLA-restricted.

The sample consisted of PBMCs. This clonotype was obtained from a man aged 40-55 years in good health and CMV-seronegative. This chain links TRBV7-9 with TRBJ1-5; 8 nucleotides agree with TRBD1. CDR3 in DNA: TGTGCCAGCAGCTCGGGACAGGGCAATCAGCCCCAGCATTTT. This sequence encodes CASSSGQGNQPQHF.